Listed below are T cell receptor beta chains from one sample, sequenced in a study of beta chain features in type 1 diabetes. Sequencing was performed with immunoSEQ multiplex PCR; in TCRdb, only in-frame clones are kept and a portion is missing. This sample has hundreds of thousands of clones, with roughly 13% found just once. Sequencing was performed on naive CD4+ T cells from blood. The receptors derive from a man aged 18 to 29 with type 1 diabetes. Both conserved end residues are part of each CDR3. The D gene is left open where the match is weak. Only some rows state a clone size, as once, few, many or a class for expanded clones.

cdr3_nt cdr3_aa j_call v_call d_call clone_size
TGTGCCAGCAGTTACGTCCAGGGCGATTCACCCCTCCACTTT CASSYVQGDSPLHF TRBJ1-6 TRBV6-5 . once
TGTGCCAGCAGCTTGGACAGGGGGGCCCAGCATTTT CASSLDRGAQHF TRBJ1-5 TRBV5-4 TRBD1 few
TGTGCCAGCAGCTACGCTCCACCGGACACCGGGGAGCTGTTTTTT CASSYAPPDTGELFF TRBJ2-2 TRBV7-9 . .
TGTGCCAGCAACCTAGGTGGGTCCAATCAGCCCCAGCATTTT CASNLGGSNQPQHF TRBJ1-5 TRBV28 . .
TGTGCCTGGAGTGTAAGGGAGGGTAAGGCAGCGTACGAGCAGTACTTC CAWSVREGKAAYEQYF TRBJ2-7 TRBV30 TRBD2 .
TGCGCCAGCAGCCCCCAGGGAGGGTCATCCTACGAGCAGTACTTC CASSPQGGSSYEQYF TRBJ2-7 TRBV4-1 TRBD2 .
TGTGCCAGCAGACGCACAGGGGCCAATTCACCCCTCCACTTT CASRRTGANSPLHF TRBJ1-6 TRBV28 TRBD1 .
TGTGCCAGCAGTCTACGGGGGGGCTACAATGAGCAGTTCTTC CASSLRGGYNEQFF TRBJ2-1 TRBV2 TRBD2 few
TGTGCCAGCAGCCCCGGACCGGTGAACACTGAAGCTTTCTTT CASSPGPVNTEAFF TRBJ1-1 TRBV7-9 . few
TGTGCCAGCAGGCAGGGGGCTTACGAGCAGTACTTC CASRQGAYEQYF TRBJ2-7 TRBV2 TRBD1 .
TGTGCCATCAGTGAATACCGAGGGGAAGGCTACACCTTC CAISEYRGEGYTF TRBJ1-2 TRBV10-3 . .
TGTGCCAGCAGCCCGAGATACCGGGAGAATGGCTACACCTTC CASSPRYRENGYTF TRBJ1-2 TRBV7-8 . few
TGTGCCAGCAGTGATGCCCGCCGAGGGGAGGGGCATGGCTACACCTTC CASSDARRGEGHGYTF TRBJ1-2 TRBV25-1 . few
TGTGCCAGCAGCCCCCTTGGGTCGGGGCAGTACTTC CASSPLGSGQYF TRBJ2-7 TRBV7-2 . once
TGTGCCAGTAGCCTCTCACGGACAGGGGCAGGGGAGACCCAGTACTTC CASSLSRTGAGETQYF TRBJ2-5 TRBV19 TRBD1 .
TGCGCCAGCAGCCAAGAATTGGGGGCTTGGCAGCCGGCTTACGAGCAGTACTTC CASSQELGAWQPAYEQYF TRBJ2-7 TRBV4-1 . .
TGCAGCGCACCCCTAAGGGACGGAGATACGCAGTATTTT CSAPLRDGDTQYF TRBJ2-3 TRBV29-1 . .
TGTGCCAGCAGCTTGAACCCCTTCGAGCAGTACTTC CASSLNPFEQYF TRBJ2-7 TRBV7-9 . few
TGTGCCAGCAGCTACCCCCAAGATGGAGAAAAACTGTTTTTT CASSYPQDGEKLFF TRBJ1-4 TRBV7-8 . .
TGCAGTGCCGGGGACTATGGCTACACCTTC CSAGDYGYTF TRBJ1-2 TRBV20-1 . .
TGTGCCAGCAGCCCCGGGACACAGTTGGGCTACACCTTC CASSPGTQLGYTF TRBJ1-2 TRBV7-2 . .
TGCGCCAGCAGCTTGTCGGGGGAAGGTGAGCAGTACTTC CASSLSGEGEQYF TRBJ2-7 TRBV5-1 . .
TGTGCCAGCAGCTGGTCGGCTACAGGCAACTATGGCTACACCTTC CASSWSATGNYGYTF TRBJ1-2 TRBV7-9 . few
TGTGCCAGCAGTGTCCCTCAGTCCCGGGACGAGCAGTACTTC CASSVPQSRDEQYF TRBJ2-7 TRBV25-1 . .
TGCGCCAGCAGCTTGGATGGGTTGCAGGGTAGCAATCAGCCCCAGCATTTT CASSLDGLQGSNQPQHF TRBJ1-5 TRBV5-1 . .
TGTGCCAGCGATAGCGGGGACACAGATACGCAGTATTTT CASDSGDTDTQYF TRBJ2-3 TRBV6-6 TRBD2 .
TGTGCCAGCAGTTTATGGCAGGGGTCCACAGATACGCAGTATTTT CASSLWQGSTDTQYF TRBJ2-3 TRBV28 . few
TGTGCCATCAGTGAGTCGCAGACAGGGGGATCGGATGGCTACACCTTC CAISESQTGGSDGYTF TRBJ1-2 TRBV10-3 TRBD1 .
TGTGCCAGCAGCGATCGGACAGGAATGAACACCGGGGAGCTGTTTTTT CASSDRTGMNTGELFF TRBJ2-2 TRBV7-9 TRBD1 .
TGTGCCAGTAGTAATGGACAGGGTACCGCAGATACGCAGTATTTT CASSNGQGTADTQYF TRBJ2-3 TRBV19 TRBD1 few
TGTGCCTGGACAGCAGGGGTCCTAGATACGCAGTATTTT CAWTAGVLDTQYF TRBJ2-3 TRBV30 . .
TGTGCCACCCAACAGAGCTCCTACGAGCAGTACTTC CATQQSSYEQYF TRBJ2-7 TRBV2 . .
TGTGCCAGCAGTTGGCAGGGCTCCTACGAGCAGTACTTC CASSWQGSYEQYF TRBJ2-7 TRBV27 . few
TGCGCCAGCAGCCCTTCGACAGGGTCCCATCAGCCCCAGCATTTT CASSPSTGSHQPQHF TRBJ1-5 TRBV5-1 TRBD1 .
TGTGCCAGTAGTATGACCATAGCCACTGAAGCTTTCTTT CASSMTIATEAFF TRBJ1-1 TRBV19 . .
TGTGCCAGCAGCCTTACAAGCACAGATACGCAGTATTTT CASSLTSTDTQYF TRBJ2-3 TRBV9 . .
TGTGCCAGCAGTCGACTAGCGGGGGGCCAAGAGACCCAGTACTTC CASSRLAGGQETQYF TRBJ2-5 TRBV2 TRBD2 .
TGTGCCAGCAGTGTCGGAGGGGGCGTGAATTCACCCCTCCACTTT CASSVGGGVNSPLHF TRBJ1-6 TRBV25-1 TRBD1 .
TGTGCCAGCAGTTACTCTGGACAGGGCGCTGTTACGCAGTATTTT CASSYSGQGAVTQYF TRBJ2-3 TRBV6-5 TRBD1 few
TGTGCCAGCAGTGGATGGACGGGGAACACTGAAGCTTTCTTT CASSGWTGNTEAFF TRBJ1-1 TRBV6-5 . few
TGTGCCAGCAGTTTTGAGGGGAGGCCCAACAATGAGCAGTTCTTC CASSFEGRPNNEQFF TRBJ2-1 TRBV28 . many
TGCGCCAGCAGCTCAAAGCGGGGGGCCGCCTACGAGCAGTACTTC CASSSKRGAAYEQYF TRBJ2-7 TRBV5-1 TRBD2 .